This TCR beta chain was sequenced for a study of cytomegalovirus exposure and HLA in healthy donors. For this clone: Its antigen is undetermined.

Looked up from germline, CDR1 is SNHLY and CDR2 is FYNNEI. The CDR3 totals 16 residues. The study ran its PCR with 60 Vbeta and 13 Jbeta primers. Some clones are missing from TCRdb's copy, which holds only in-frame ones; the method was immunoSEQ multiplex PCR. Here the sample table reports 150,000 to 200,000 clones. Findings of the study overall: Productive status was seen about 90% or about 30% of the time for most TCR beta V segments in an earlier analysis. The authors later found HLA-associated TCR beta chains more clonally expanded than equally common others. Usually a TCR sequence was rare, but some public TCRs were found in many donors.

This chain links TRBV2 with TRBJ2-5; 9 nucleotides agree with TRBD1. The closer fit of TRBJ2-7 to the DNA end suggests the J call may be wrong. The receptor was isolated from a boy younger than 18 in good health and CMV-seronegative. Source material: PBMCs. CDR3 region: CASSPVYGTGIYEQYF. The CDR3 region has the DNA TGTGCCAGCAGTCCCGTTTACGGGACAGGGATCTACGAGCAGTACTTC.